These T cell receptor beta chains were read from a single sample in a study of identical twins. TCRdb analysed the 5' RACE reads with MiXCR anew, one entry per CDR3 protein. The sample contains some 710,000 distinct CDR3 sequences, roughly 6% of which appear only once. The sequenced sample was naive T cells sorted from blood. Receptor source: a man between 18 and 35 years old in good health. The CDR3 runs from the conserved cysteine through the conserved F or W. A D gene is named only where the DNA matches it firmly. Where a row states a size, it is once, few, many or the class of an expanded clone; other rows omit it.

d_call	v_call	clone_size	j_call	cdr3_aa	cdr3_nt
TRBD2	TRBV29-1	many	TRBJ2-3	CSVLAEITDTQYF	TGCAGCGTTCTAGCGGAAATTACAGATACGCAGTATTTT
TRBD2	TRBV29-1	-	TRBJ2-3	CSVELAGGATDTQYF	TGCAGCGTTGAGTTAGCGGGAGGTGCAACAGATACGCAGTATTTT
TRBD2	TRBV12-3/TRBV12-4	few	TRBJ2-1	CASSVAGTSGRFEQFF	TGTGCCAGCAGTGTAGCCGGGACTAGCGGGAGATTTGAGCAGTTCTTC
TRBD1	TRBV4-3	few	TRBJ2-7	CASSQRRRQGAWEQYF	TGCGCCAGCAGCCAACGTCGTAGACAGGGGGCCTGGGAGCAGTACTTC
TRBD1	TRBV9	many	TRBJ1-2	CASSRDRVGYGYTF	TGTGCCAGCAGCAGAGACAGGGTGGGCTATGGCTACACCTTC
-	TRBV19	few	TRBJ2-2	CASSIIGGEELFF	TGTGCCAGTAGTATTATAGGAGGGGAGGAGCTGTTTTTT
TRBD2	TRBV7-2	-	TRBJ2-5	CASSPQAGGPGRETQYF	TGTGCCAGCAGCCCGCAAGCGGGAGGGCCTGGCCGGGAGACCCAGTACTTC
TRBD1	TRBV7-2	many	TRBJ1-1	CASSPRVGQGEHEAFF	TGTGCCAGCAGCCCGAGAGTCGGACAGGGGGAACATGAAGCTTTCTTT
-	TRBV6-1	-	TRBJ2-6	CASRVTGLPGANVLTF	TGTGCCAGCAGGGTGACAGGACTACCTGGGGCCAACGTCCTGACTTTC
-	TRBV12-3/TRBV12-4	few	TRBJ2-1	CASSFHRDNEQFF	TGTGCCAGCAGTTTCCATAGGGATAATGAGCAGTTCTTC
-	TRBV7-2	many	TRBJ2-3	CASSITGSSTDTQYF	TGTGCCAGCAGCATTACAGGGTCTAGCACAGATACGCAGTATTTT
-	TRBV5-6	-	TRBJ2-6	CASSFFQGLTGANVLTF	TGTGCCAGCAGCTTTTTTCAGGGGTTGACTGGGGCCAACGTCCTGACTTTC
-	TRBV7-9	many	TRBJ2-1	CASVKGPDYNEQFF	TGTGCCAGCGTAAAGGGCCCCGACTACAATGAGCAGTTCTTC
TRBD2	TRBV5-1	-	TRBJ2-1	CASKPSAGRLYNEQFF	TGCGCCAGCAAGCCGTCGGCCGGGAGGTTGTACAATGAGCAGTTCTTC
TRBD1	TRBV20-1	few	TRBJ1-5	CSARRDRGYQPQHF	TGCAGTGCAAGGAGGGACAGGGGATATCAGCCCCAGCATTTT
-	TRBV11-2	-	TRBJ2-7	CASSSVRGIRYEQYF	TGTGCCAGCAGCTCTGTGAGGGGGATCAGGTACGAGCAGTACTTC
-	TRBV20-1	many	TRBJ2-7	CSASGRGVSPLYEQYF	TGCAGTGCTAGTGGGCGCGGGGTCTCTCCCCTCTACGAGCAGTACTTC